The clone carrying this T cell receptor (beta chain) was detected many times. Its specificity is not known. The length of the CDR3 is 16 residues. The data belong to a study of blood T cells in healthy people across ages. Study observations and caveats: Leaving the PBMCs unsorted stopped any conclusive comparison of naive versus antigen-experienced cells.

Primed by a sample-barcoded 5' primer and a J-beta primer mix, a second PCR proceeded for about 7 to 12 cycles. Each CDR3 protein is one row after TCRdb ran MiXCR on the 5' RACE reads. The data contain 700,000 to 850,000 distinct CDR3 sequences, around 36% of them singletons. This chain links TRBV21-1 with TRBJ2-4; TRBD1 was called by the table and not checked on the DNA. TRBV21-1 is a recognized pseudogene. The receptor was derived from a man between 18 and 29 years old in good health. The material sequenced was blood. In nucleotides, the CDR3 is TGTGCCAGCAGCAAAGGGACAGGGGCTTTTGAAAACATTCAGTACTTC. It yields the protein CASSKGTGAFENIQYF.